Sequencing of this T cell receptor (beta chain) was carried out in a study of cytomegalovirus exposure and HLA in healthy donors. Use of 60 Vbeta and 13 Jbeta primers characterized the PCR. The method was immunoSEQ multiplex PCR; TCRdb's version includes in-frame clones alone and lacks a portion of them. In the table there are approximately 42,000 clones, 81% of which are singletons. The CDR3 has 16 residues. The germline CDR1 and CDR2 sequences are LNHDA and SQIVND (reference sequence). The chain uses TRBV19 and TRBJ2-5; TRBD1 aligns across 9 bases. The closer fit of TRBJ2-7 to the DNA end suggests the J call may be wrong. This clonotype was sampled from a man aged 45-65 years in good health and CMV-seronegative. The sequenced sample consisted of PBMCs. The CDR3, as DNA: TGTGCCAGTAGTGCCCAGACAGGGGGAGGCTCCTACGAGCAGTACTTC. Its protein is CASSAQTGGGSYEQYF.